This T cell receptor beta chain was captured in a study of blood T cells in healthy people across ages. Primed by a sample-barcoded 5' primer and a J-beta primer mix, a second PCR proceeded for roughly 6 to 12 cycles. TCRdb recomputed calls from the 5' RACE reads with MiXCR, one row per CDR3 protein. This table has 650,000 to 800,000 distinct CDR3 sequences, under 55% appearing once. The junction had 13 bases not matched to a gene; V was cut back by 4 bases and J by 7 bases. The CDR3 runs to 16 residues. Germline V CDR1 and CDR2: SGHRS, YFSETQ. Worth noting for this clonotype: Antigen unknown.

Notes on the study in general: Higher naive T cell percentage went strongly together with higher TCR beta diversity.

This rearrangement joins TRBV5-1 to TRBJ2-5, with TRBD1 matching 10 bases. Sequencing input: blood. This clonotype was obtained from a man aged 55-75 years in good health. CDR3 loop: CASSAGTGEPPWTQYF. The CDR3 bases are TGCGCCAGCAGCGCCGGGACAGGGGAACCCCCATGGACCCAGTACTTC. Drawing the rest from reference TRBV5-1 and TRBJ2-5, the complete variable domain is KAGVTQTPRYLIKTRGQQVTLSCSPISGHRSVSWYQQTPGQGLQFLFEYFSETQRNKGNFPGRFSGRQFSNSRSEMNVSTLELGDSALYLCASSAGTGEPPWTQYFGPGTRLLVL.